The 5 T cell receptor beta chains below come from one sample, sequenced in a study of shared clonotypes between healthy human individuals. Measured with immunoSEQ multiplex PCR; TCRdb has only the in-frame clones, and not every one. The data show 2 million to 2.5 million clones, 80% to 95% seen once. The sequenced material came from naive CD4+ T cells from PBMCs. Stated subset: CD45RA+ positively selected. These receptors originate from a man younger than 35 in good health. Some clones in this sample may be carry-over from other donors' samples.

The V call is TRBV4-1, the J call TRBJ1-4; no firm D call. V was trimmed by 1 base and J by 4 bases, leaving 10 bases between them. The CDR3 sequence is 15 residues long. The germline V gene encodes CDR1 MGHRA and CDR2 YSYEKL. DNA for the CDR3: TGCGCCAGCAGCCAAGCTCGGCAATTTAATGAAAAACTGTTTTTT. Translated: CASSQARQFNEKLFF.

This clone has a single count. The chain recombines TRBV11-2 with TRBJ2-6; the D is unclear. The ends were cut back, 5 bases at V and 4 bases at J, with 9 bases in the middle. CDR1 is SGHAT, CDR2 FQNNGV, per germline. This CDR3 comprises 14 residues. CDR3 region: CASSPTAGANVLTF. CDR3 DNA sequence: TGTGCCAGCAGCCCAACAGCCGGGGCCAACGTCCTGACTTTC.

In its sample, this clone was seen once. In DNA form, the CDR3 reads TGCGCCAGCAGACGGGGACTAGGAGGTGAGCAGTTCTTC. It is translated as CASRRGLGGEQFF. The chain combines TRBV4-1 with TRBJ2-1; 8 bases map to TRBD2. Germline values: CDR1 MGHRA, CDR2 YSYEKL. The CDR3 has 13 amino acids. J was trimmed by 9 bases and V by 6 bases; bases with no gene match: 7.

The chain uses TRBV7-9 and TRBJ1-2; unclear D gene. Trimming cost V 5 bases and J 4 bases, with 8 bases left between them. This CDR3 region has 12 residues. Germline V gene lookup returns CDR1 SEHNR and CDR2 FQNEAQ (reference sequence). For the CDR3, the DNA is TGTGCCAGCAGCACCGGGATCTATGGCTACACCTTC. This gives the protein CASSTGIYGYTF.

Only one count was recorded for this clone. The genes are TRBV21-1 and TRBJ2-3. TRBV21-1 is a pseudogene locus. This CDR3 region has 17 residues. CDR3 DNA sequence: TGTGCCAGCAGCAAATGGCCGGGCCGCCGGCTCACAGATACGCAGTATTTT. It specifies CASSKWPGRRLTDTQYF.